The present TCR beta chain was sequenced within a study of T cell repertoires in cytomegalovirus infection. For the study at large: Recently identified HLA-C-restricted CMV epitopes and well-studied HLA-B-restricted CMV epitopes were used by the study.

TCRdb re-derived calls from the reads in MiXCR, one entry per CDR3 protein. The sample has fewer than 950,000 distinct CDR3 sequences, around a third seen once. Germline lookup yields CDR1 LNHDA and CDR2 SQIVND (reference sequence). The CDR3 loop spans 13 amino acids. Trimming removed 3 bases at V and 1 base at J, with 6 bases between. In its sample, this clonotype was seen many times. Its specificity is not known. Points from the study as a whole: Within the response measured ex vivo, HLA-C-restricted CMV-specific TCR beta clonotypes were dominant. There were carriers of CMV plus the relevant HLA, and cumulative public TCR beta family frequency identified them.

The V call is TRBV19, the J call TRBJ1-1; D not resolved. Sequenced material: cultured CD8+ T cells from PBMCs, taken from culture after CMV antigen stimulation. This TCR derives from a human donor in good health (CMV status not recorded). Some clones in this sample may be carry-over from other donors' samples. In DNA form, the CDR3 reads TGTGCCAGTAGTATTTCAGAGAACACTGAAGCTTTCTTT. It is translated as CASSISENTEAFF.